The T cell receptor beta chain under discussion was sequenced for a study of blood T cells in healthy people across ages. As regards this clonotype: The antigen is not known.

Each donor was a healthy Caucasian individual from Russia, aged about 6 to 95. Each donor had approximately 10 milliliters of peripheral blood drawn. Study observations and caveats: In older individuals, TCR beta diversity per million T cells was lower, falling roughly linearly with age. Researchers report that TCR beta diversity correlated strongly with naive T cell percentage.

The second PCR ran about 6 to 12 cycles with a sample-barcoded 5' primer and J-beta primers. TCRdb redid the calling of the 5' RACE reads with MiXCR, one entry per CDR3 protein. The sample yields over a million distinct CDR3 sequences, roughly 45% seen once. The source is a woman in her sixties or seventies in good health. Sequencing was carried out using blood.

The CDR3, as DNA: TGCGCCAGCAGCTTGGAGGGTATGGAGCCCCAGCATTTT. Amino acid sequence: CASSLEGMEPQHF. The chain joins TRBV5-1 to TRBJ1-5; no firm D call. The CDR3 runs 13 residues. Germline V gene lookup returns CDR1 SGHRS and CDR2 YFSETQ. V gave up 0 bases and J gave up 8 bases, with 9 bases separating them.